The present T cell receptor beta chain was sequenced within a study of persistence of HIV-infected CD4 T cells. The study's findings and limits: Antigen-responding cells were enriched for degenerate expanded CDR3beta sequences.

Unmatched junction bases numbered 8, after V lost 1 base and J lost 9 bases. The CDR3 spans 14 residues. CDR1 is SGHNT and CDR2 is YYREEE in the germline V gene (reference sequence). Overlapping HIV-1 Gag 15-mer peptides at around 1 ug per peptide per mL were used. Memory cells lacking CD40L and CD69 with high CD45RO were sorted. Plasma HIV-1 RNA stayed below 50 copies/mL for at least 4 years. Sequencing used immunoSEQ version 4 in survey mode. TCRdb keeps only in-frame clones here, not all; method: immunoSEQ multiplex PCR. The table has about 40,000 clones, around 82% seen once. Note on this clone: The antigen is not known.

The receptor was derived from an adult man with HIV who was CMV-seropositive. The input for sequencing was CD4+ T cells sorted from PBMCs after roughly 18-hour stimulation, taken from a patient who received antiretroviral therapy. V usage is TRBV5-4 and J usage is TRBJ1-1, with 8 bases identical to TRBD1. CDR3 in DNA: TGTGCCAGCAGCTTGTCCGGGACAGGACGTAAAGCTTTCTTT. It yields the protein CASSLSGTGRKAFF.